One and the same sample provided the 24 T cell receptor beta chains below, sequenced in a study of blood T cell repertoires in COVID-19. Some clones are missing from TCRdb's copy, which holds only in-frame ones; the method was immunoSEQ multiplex PCR. The sample carries about 170,000 clones, more than 65% recorded once. Sequencing input: peripheral blood. These receptor sequences come from a man between 65 and 85 years old with active or convalescent COVID-19.

The rearrangement uses TRBV27 and TRBJ2-3; D perhaps matches TRBD1 (6 bases). The CDR3 contains 15 residues. Germline CDR1 is MNHEY and CDR2 is SMNVEV (reference sequence). The V gene lost 2 bases and the J gene lost 5 bases, with 14 bases spanning the gap. CDR3: CASSLADSRGDTQYF. In DNA, the CDR3 is TGTGCCAGCAGTTTAGCGGACTCCAGGGGAGATACGCAGTATTTT.

The rearrangement joins TRBV2 to TRBJ1-5, with D possibly being TRBD1 (6 bases). The CDR3 loop spans 14 amino acids. Trimming removed 4 bases at V and 6 bases at J, with 13 bases between. CDR1 and CDR2 (germline): SNHLY, FYNNEI. The CDR3 DNA is TGTGCCAGCAGTGTAGGGGGGGCCAGTCAGCCCCAGCATTTT. Translation: CASSVGGASQPQHF.

The chain has TRBV5-1 and TRBJ1-2, with 7 bases matching TRBD1. V was pared by 4 bases and J by 6 bases, with 6 bases of the junction left unmatched. The CDR3 loop spans 13 amino acids. Germline V gene data show CDR1 as SGHRS and CDR2 as YFSETQ. DNA of the CDR3: TGCGCCAGCAGCCGACAGGGTGAGGATGGCTACACCTTC. It specifies CASSRQGEDGYTF.

The chain is built from TRBV10-3 and TRBJ2-2; D may be TRBD2 (6 bases). The CDR3 runs to 15 residues. CDR1 ENHRY and CDR2 SYGVKD come from the germline V gene. Trimming shortened V by 0 bases and J by 6 bases, and 11 bases separated the two germline ends. CDR3 bases: TGTGCCATCAGTGAGTCGGGACTCCCTTCCGGGGAGCTGTTTTTT. It codes for CAISESGLPSGELFF.

The V and J genes are TRBV7-2 and TRBJ2-1; 14 nucleotides line up with TRBD2. Germline CDR1 reads SGHTA; CDR2 reads FQGNSA. The CDR3 totals 16 residues. Germline trimming cut 5 bases from V and 7 bases from J; bases unmatched to any gene: 7. CDR3 amino acids: CASSIRLAGGRNEQFF. For the CDR3, the DNA is TGTGCCAGCAGCATTCGACTAGCGGGAGGGAGGAATGAGCAGTTCTTC.

V and J are TRBV5-1 and TRBJ2-5, with a possible D match to TRBD2 (6 bases). This CDR3 spans 15 amino acids. CDR1 is SGHRS, CDR2 YFSETQ, per germline. With 0 bases removed from V and 3 bases from J, the gap between germline ends came to 12 bases. In DNA form, the CDR3 reads TGCGCCAGCAGCTTGGGGGTGGACTACGAAGAGACCCAGTACTTC. This sequence encodes CASSLGVDYEETQYF.

The J gene is TRBJ2-7, the V gene TRBV25-1; 9 bases are shared with TRBD1. The CDR3 contains 15 residues. V lost 4 bases, J lost 5 bases, and 9 bases stayed unmatched. CDR1 is MGHDK and CDR2 is SYGVNS in the germline V gene. In nucleotides, the CDR3 is TGTGCCAGCAGTGGGTGGGGGACAGGGAGAAACGAGCAGTACTTC. It codes for CASSGWGTGRNEQYF.

The J gene is TRBJ1-2, the V gene TRBV6-5, with 7 bases matching TRBD1. The CDR3 is 15 amino acids. Trimming removed 6 bases from V and 0 bases from J; junction bases left unmatched: 7. Germline assignment: CDR1 MNHEY and CDR2 SVGAGI. The CDR3 loop is CASRRDSAANYGYTF. The CDR3 nucleotides are TGTGCCAGCAGGCGGGACAGCGCAGCTAACTATGGCTACACCTTC.

The V and J genes are TRBV16 and TRBJ1-2, with D unresolved. The germline V gene has CDR1 KGHSY and CDR2 FQNENV. V was cut by 2 bases and J by 0 bases, with 13 bases left in between. This CDR3 comprises 16 residues. CDR3 DNA sequence: TGTGCCAGCAGCCAAAACTTCCCGCTGACTAACTATGGCTACACCTTC. This gives the protein CASSQNFPLTNYGYTF.

The CDR3 DNA sequence: TGTGCCAGCAGCTTGGGTTGGGCAGAGAACACTGAAGCTTTCTTT. Its protein is CASSLGWAENTEAFF. This chain uses TRBV7-2 with TRBJ1-1; no definite D call. Germline CDR1 reads SGHTA; CDR2 reads FQGNSA. Trimming pared 3 bases from V and 1 base from J, leaving 12 bases between. The CDR3 spans 15 residues.

The CDR3 loop is CASSVEDGGRHEQYF. Here the CDR3 DNA reads TGTGCCAGCAGCGTCGAGGATGGCGGGAGACACGAGCAGTACTTC. The chain links TRBV7-9 to TRBJ2-7; TRBD2 matches at 7 bases. CDR1 and CDR2 (germline): SEHNR, FQNEAQ (reference sequence). This CDR3 is built from 15 residues. With V trimmed by 5 bases and J by 5 bases, 12 bases remained unmatched.

The chain carries TRBV7-2 and TRBJ1-4; D perhaps matches TRBD1 (5 bases). V shed 4 bases and J shed 0 bases, with 12 bases lying between them. The CDR3 is 16 amino acids. Germline lookup yields CDR1 SGHTA and CDR2 FQGNSA. CDR3 bases: TGTGCCAGCAGCTCACAGGCGGCCGCAACTAATGAAAAACTGTTTTTT. Amino acids: CASSSQAAATNEKLFF. The complete variable domain, with remaining parts taken from reference TRBV7-2 and TRBJ1-4, reads GAGVSQSPSNKVTEKGKDVELRCDPISGHTALYWYRQSLGQGLEFLIYFQGNSAPDKSGLPSDRFSAERTGGSVSTLTIQRTQQEDSAVYLCASSSQAAATNEKLFFGSGTQLSVL.

This clone was found once. This chain connects TRBV30 to TRBJ2-3; 8 bases are a match to TRBD1. This CDR3 has 13 residues. CDR1 GTSNPN and CDR2 SVGIG come from the germline V gene (reference sequence). V shed 3 bases and J 3 bases; nucleotides not matched to a gene: 2. CDR3 in DNA: TGTGCCTGGAGGACAGGGGTGACAGATACGCAGTATTTT. It translates to CAWRTGVTDTQYF.

J is TRBJ1-1 and V is TRBV28, with TRBD1 as a possible D gene (5 bases). CDR3 size: 13 residues. Germline V gene sequence: CDR1 MDHEN, CDR2 SYDVKM. Trimming left V 7 bases short and J 10 bases short, with 19 bases between. The CDR3 DNA sequence: TGTGCCAGCACACAGGACCCGACTGGAAGAGCTTTCTTT. Translation: CASTQDPTGRAFF.

V is TRBV4-3 and J is TRBJ2-7; D is undetermined. Trimming removed 0 bases from V and 9 bases from J, with 12 bases in between. The CDR3 length is 13 residues. Per germline, CDR1 LGHNA and CDR2 YSLEER. The CDR3 coding sequence is TGCGCCAGCAGCCAAGATCGAGGCGAGGTGCAGTACTTC. This gives the protein CASSQDRGEVQYF.

The genes are TRBV7-8 and TRBJ2-1; D ambiguous. CDR3 length: 13 residues. V was clipped by 5 bases and J by 7 bases, with 12 bases between them. CDR1 and CDR2 (germline): SGHVS, FQNEAQ. CDR3: CASSQDLFNEQFF. CDR3 coding DNA: TGTGCCAGCAGCCAAGACTTGTTTAATGAGCAGTTCTTC. The full variable domain, rest sourced from reference TRBV7-8 and TRBJ2-1, is GAGVSQSPRYKVAKRGQDVALRCDPISGHVSLFWYQQALGQGPEFLTYFQNEAQLDKSGLPSDRFFAERPEGSVSTLKIQRTQQEDSAVYLCASSQDLFNEQFFGPGTRLTVL.

V gene TRBV7-9 combines with J gene TRBJ2-2, with 8 positions matching TRBD2. V lost 2 bases, J lost 4 bases, and 6 bases stayed unmatched. The CDR3 is 16 amino acids. Germline CDR1 is SEHNR and CDR2 is FQNEAQ (reference sequence). The CDR3 coding sequence is TGTGCCAGCAGCTTAACCGGGGGGGCAGGCACCGGGGAGCTGTTTTTT. Translated: CASSLTGGAGTGELFF. The complete variable domain, with remaining parts taken from reference TRBV7-9 and TRBJ2-2, reads DTGVSQNPRHKITKRGQNVTFRCDPISEHNRLYWYRQTLGQGPEFLTYFQNEAQLEKSRLLSDRFSAERPKGSFSTLEIQRTEQGDSAMYLCASSLTGGAGTGELFFGEGSRLTVL.

The rearrangement links TRBV15 to TRBJ2-4, with a tentative D call TRBD1 (5 bases). This CDR3 has 15 amino acids. With 5 bases removed from V and 0 bases from J, the gap between germline ends came to 11 bases. Germline V gene lookup returns CDR1 LNHNV and CDR2 YYDKDF (reference sequence). For the CDR3, the DNA is TGTGCCACCAGCGCGAAGACAGTAGCCAAAAACATTCAGTACTTC. Translated: CATSAKTVAKNIQYF. Based on the CDR3 plus reference TRBV15 and TRBJ2-4, the full variable domain is DAMVIQNPRYQVTQFGKPVTLSCSQTLNHNVMYWYQQKSSQAPKLLFHYYDKDFNNEADTPDNFQSRRPNTSFCFLDIRSPGLGDTAMYLCATSAKTVAKNIQYFGAGTRLSVL.

The V gene is TRBV3-1 (or the pseudogene TRBV3-2), the J gene TRBJ2-5, with D uncertain. The V end was cut by 2 bases, the J end by 7 bases, with 5 bases between. This CDR3 is built from 11 residues. Germline V lookup: CDR1 LGHDT, CDR2 YNNKEL (reference sequence). CDR3 region: CASSQSGTQYF. DNA for the CDR3: TGTGCCAGCAGCCAATCCGGGACCCAGTACTTC.

The chain combines TRBV29-1 with TRBJ1-3, with D perhaps TRBD1 (5 bases). The germline CDR1 and CDR2 sequences are SQVTM and ANQGSEA. The CDR3 spans 13 residues. CDR3 nucleotide sequence: TGCAGTGGCAGGGCGAGCTCTGGAAACACCATATATTTT. As protein: CSGRASSGNTIYF. Together with reference TRBV29-1 and TRBJ1-3, the CDR3 gives the full variable domain: SAVISQKPSRDICQRGTSLTIQCQVDSQVTMMFWYRQQPGQSLTLIATANQGSEATYESGFVIDKFPISRPNLTFSTLTVSNMSPEDSSIYLCSGRASSGNTIYFGEGSWLTVV.

CDR3 protein: CATSDHATGNWNNEQFF. CDR3 in DNA: TGTGCCACCAGTGATCACGCAACCGGGAACTGGAACAATGAGCAGTTCTTC. This chain joins TRBV24-1 and TRBJ2-1; tentatively, D is TRBD2 (5 bases). Germline V gene sequence: CDR1 KGHDR, CDR2 SFDVKD. V was clipped by 3 bases and J by 5 bases, with 19 bases between them. The CDR3 has 17 residues.

The genes are TRBV30 and TRBJ2-5; 10 positions agree with TRBD2. CDR3 size: 16 residues. The V gene's germline CDR1 is GTSNPN and CDR2 SVGIG (reference sequence). The junction had 12 bases not matched to a gene; V was cut back by 2 bases and J by 6 bases. In DNA form, the CDR3 reads TGTGCCTGGAGTATAAATATAGCGGGAGGTGGGAAGACCCAGTACTTC. Translated, it gives CAWSINIAGGGKTQYF.

The chain carries TRBV11-2 and TRBJ1-1; D gene unclear. The CDR3 has 13 amino acids. CDR1 SGHAT and CDR2 FQNNGV come from the germline V gene. V lost 5 bases and J 4 bases, leaving 11 bases between the germline ends. CDR3 bases: TGTGCCAGCAGCCCTCGGGGAAGCACTGAAGCTTTCTTT. Its translation is CASSPRGSTEAFF.

This clone appeared once. This rearrangement joins TRBV11-2 to TRBJ1-6, with 8 bases matching TRBD1. The J segment lost 6 bases and the V segment lost 5 bases, leaving 6 bases of the junction unmatched. Germline CDR1 SGHAT, CDR2 FQNNGV. The CDR3 has 15 amino acids. The CDR3 loop is CASSRRDRPNSPLHF. The CDR3 coding sequence is TGTGCCAGCAGCCGTCGGGACAGGCCTAATTCACCCCTCCACTTT.